A selection of T cell receptor beta chains follows, all from one sample in a study of OX40 agonist ivuxolimab in advanced cancers. Clones were read by immunoSEQ multiplex PCR, and TCRdb kept only the in-frame ones, dropping some. The sample shows roughly 100,000 clones, around 87% of them seen only once. The material was CD4+ or CD8+ T cells sorted from blood, obtained in a trial of the OX40 agonist ivuxolimab. All receptors come from an adult with an advanced solid tumor such as melanoma, head and neck, liver or kidney cancer. Each CDR3 is given with its conserved first and last residue. The D gene is left open where the match is weak. Where a row states a size, it is once, few, many or the class of an expanded clone; other rows omit it.

CASSVGAGTQYF | TGTGCCAGCAGCGTCGGAGCGGGGACCCAGTACTTC | TRBV9 | - | TRBJ2-5 | -
CASSLVGQGIGEQFF | TGTGCCAGCAGCTTAGTCGGACAGGGTATTGGTGAGCAGTTCTTC | TRBV7-8 | TRBD1 | TRBJ2-1 | -
CAISYDRLGELFF | TGTGCCATCAGTTATGATCGCCTCGGGGAGCTGTTTTTT | TRBV10-3 | - | TRBJ2-2 | once
CASSQQQWGSNQPQHF | TGCGCCAGCAGCCAACAGCAGTGGGGGAGCAATCAGCCCCAGCATTTT | TRBV4-1 | - | TRBJ1-5 | -
CASSLGTSYGYTF | TGTGCCAGCAGTTTAGGAACCTCTTATGGCTACACCTTC | TRBV6-5 | - | TRBJ1-2 | -
CASSGGTLETQYF | TGTGCCAGCAGCGGCGGGACCCTAGAGACCCAGTACTTC | TRBV11-2 | - | TRBJ2-5 | -
CASSIQPGGNYGYTF | TGTGCCAGTAGTATCCAGCCAGGGGGCAACTATGGCTACACCTTC | TRBV19 | TRBD1 | TRBJ1-2 | -
CASSLSRTGGVYGYTF | TGTGCCAGCAGTTTATCTAGGACAGGAGGGGTGTATGGCTACACCTTC | TRBV27 | TRBD1 | TRBJ1-2 | once
CASSRGGSGETQYF | TGTGCCAGCAGCCGAGGGGGCTCTGGGGAGACCCAGTACTTC | TRBV11-3 | TRBD1 | TRBJ2-5 | -
CASSLALTTYNEQFF | TGCGCCAGCAGCTTGGCTCTTACTACCTACAATGAGCAGTTCTTC | TRBV5-1 | - | TRBJ2-1 | once
CASSQDTQGVGKAFF | TGCGCCAGCAGCCAAGACACCCAAGGGGTTGGGAAAGCTTTCTTT | TRBV4-3 | - | TRBJ1-1 | -
CASSLPRGDSTDTQYF | TGCGCCAGCAGCTTGCCACGGGGGGACAGCACAGATACGCAGTATTTT | TRBV5-1 | TRBD2 | TRBJ2-3 | -
CASSLSVGGHQPQHF | TGTGCCAGCAGCTTATCGGTAGGGGGCCATCAGCCCCAGCATTTT | TRBV7-2 | TRBD1 | TRBJ1-5 | -
CAWSRGGVAFF | TGTGCCTGGAGTAGGGGGGGTGTAGCTTTCTTT | TRBV30 | - | TRBJ1-1 | -